This TCR beta chain was captured by sequencing in a study of cytomegalovirus exposure and HLA in healthy donors. Comment on this clone: Its antigen is not known.

This CDR3 region has 16 residues. Per the germline V gene, CDR1 is SGHNT and CDR2 is YENEEA. Trimming removed 5 bases from V and 4 bases from J, with 17 bases in between. PCR employed 60 Vbeta and 13 Jbeta primers. Here immunoSEQ multiplex PCR was the method, and the copy in TCRdb shows in-frame clones only, minus some. The sample has a few hundred thousand clones, about 80% seen once. Study results and caveats: The only immune exposure information that was available was CMV serostatus. Accurate prediction of HLA-A and HLA-B alleles (for most subjects) was reportedly achieved from TCR beta sequences. Being indistinguishable, some V segments were excluded, TRBV6-2 and TRBV6-3 among them. Being productive about 90% or about 30% of the time was typical of most TCR beta V segments in an earlier analysis.

V is TRBV11-3 and J is TRBJ2-2, with D possibly matching TRBD1 (7 bases). This sequence was found in a girl aged 10-17 years in good health and CMV-seronegative. Sequenced: PBMCs. The CDR3 reads CASSGAYRGGTGELFF. CDR3 coding DNA: TGTGCCAGCAGCGGGGCGTACAGGGGAGGCACCGGGGAGCTGTTTTTT.